This T cell receptor (beta chain) was captured by sequencing in a study of prognosis after radiotherapy for stage I lung cancer. Findings and limits, study-wide: Patients with and without metastases reportedly differed in TRBV and TRBJ gene usage frequencies.

TCR beta CDR3 was amplified from genomic DNA by two-round multiplex PCR. Every TRBV and TRBJ gene had its own specific primer in first-round PCR. TCRdb reanalysed the multiplex PCR reads using MiXCR and keeps one entry per CDR3 protein. The sample shows about 24,000 distinct CDR3 sequences, about 36% of them seen only once. For each of two time points, an approximately 6-milliliter draw of peripheral blood was taken. As for this clonotype: Its target is unknown. This may be a read error: a much more frequent sequence differs by one nucleotide.

The sequencing used PBMCs, collected before or after stereotactic body radiation therapy (not recorded which). This receptor was taken from a donor aged 50 or older with non-small cell lung cancer.

The CDR3 loop is CASIRNTGELFF. The CDR3 DNA sequence: TGTGCCAGCATCCGGAACACCGGGGAGCTGTTTTTT. The genes are TRBV7-3 and TRBJ2-2; D unresolved. Germline V CDR1 and CDR2: SGHTA, FQGTGA. There are 12 residues in the CDR3. The ends were cut back, 7 bases at V and 1 base at J, with 4 bases in the middle. The full variable domain, in which reference TRBV7-3 and TRBJ2-2 provide the parts outside the CDR3, is GAGVSQTPSNKVTEKGKYVELRCDPISGHTALYWYRQSLGQGPEFLIYFQGTGAADDSGLPNDRFFAVRPEGSVSTLKIQRTERGDSAVYLCASIRNTGELFFGEGSRLTVL.